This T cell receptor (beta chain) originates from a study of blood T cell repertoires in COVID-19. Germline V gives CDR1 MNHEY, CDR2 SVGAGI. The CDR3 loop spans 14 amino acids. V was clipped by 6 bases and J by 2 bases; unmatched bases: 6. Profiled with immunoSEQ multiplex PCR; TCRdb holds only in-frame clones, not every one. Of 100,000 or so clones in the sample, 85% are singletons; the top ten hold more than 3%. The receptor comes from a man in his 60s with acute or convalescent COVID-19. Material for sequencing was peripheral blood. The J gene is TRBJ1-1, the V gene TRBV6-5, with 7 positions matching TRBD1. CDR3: CASRARQGNTEAFF. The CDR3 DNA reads TGTGCCAGCAGAGCCCGACAGGGAAACACTGAAGCTTTCTTT.